These 5 T cell receptor beta chains came from one sample sequenced in a study of T cell changes during pregnancy in multiple sclerosis. TCRdb's copy holds only in-frame clones and misses some; the assay was immunoSEQ multiplex PCR. The table has 65,000 to 90,000 clones, approximately 92% seen once. Sequencing used peripheral blood, obtained in the third trimester of pregnancy. These receptors all come from a female donor in good health, enrolled as a control in a pregnancy study.

In DNA form, the CDR3 reads TGTGCCAGCAGTTTCTCGCAGATGAACACTGAAGCTTTCTTT. Translating it yields CASSFSQMNTEAFF. The rearrangement uses TRBV27 and TRBJ1-1; D call uncertain. V lost 3 bases and J 0 bases, leaving 8 bases between the germline ends. The CDR3 runs to 14 residues. Germline assignment: CDR1 MNHEY and CDR2 SMNVEV (reference sequence).

This chain uses TRBV30 with TRBJ1-1, with TRBD1 matching over 7 bases. The CDR3 consists of 13 residues. With 2 bases clipped from V and 8 bases from J, the junction kept 8 bases outside the gene matches. Germline V gives CDR1 GTSNPN, CDR2 SVGIG (reference sequence). The CDR3 region is CAWSRRQGIEAFF. In DNA, the CDR3 is TGTGCCTGGAGTCGCCGACAGGGCATAGAAGCTTTCTTT.

Written as DNA, the CDR3 is TGCGCCAGCGCCTCAGACAGCCAGTCAACTAATGAAAAACTGTTTTTT. It codes for CASASDSQSTNEKLFF. The chain recombines TRBV5-1 with TRBJ1-4, with D perhaps TRBD1 (5 bases). This CDR3 region has 16 residues. The V and J ends lost 7 bases and 0 bases respectively, with 16 bases between them. Per germline, CDR1 SGHRS and CDR2 YFSETQ.

The V call is TRBV18, the J call TRBJ2-7; D gene unclear. Germline values: CDR1 KGHSH, CDR2 LQKENI. The CDR3 has 12 residues. Trimming cost V 3 bases and J 0 bases, with 3 bases left between them. CDR3 residues: CASSPSSYEQYF. CDR3 DNA: TGTGCCAGCTCACCCAGCTCCTACGAGCAGTACTTC. The full variable domain, rest sourced from reference TRBV18 and TRBJ2-7, is NAGVMQNPRHLVRRRGQEARLRCSPMKGHSHVYWYRQLPEEGLKFMVYLQKENIIDESGMPKERFSAEFPKEGPSILRIQQVVRGDSAAYFCASSPSSYEQYFGPGTRLTVT.

The chain is built from TRBV19 and TRBJ2-3; a possible D gene is TRBD2 (5 bases). The CDR3 covers 14 residues. Germline lookup yields CDR1 LNHDA and CDR2 SQIVND (reference sequence). Trimming left V 3 bases short and J 4 bases short, with 11 bases between. CDR3 in amino acids: CASSIRRIPDTQYF. As DNA, the CDR3 is TGTGCCAGTAGTATTCGGAGGATTCCAGATACGCAGTATTTT.